A selection of T cell receptor beta chains follows, all from one sample in a study of graft-versus-host responses after intestinal transplantation. Generated by immunoSEQ multiplex PCR, the TCRdb table keeps only in-frame clones and is missing some. The sample consists of some 15,000 clones, over 70% of them appearing once. The specimen comprised PBMCs, sampled roughly 110 days after intestinal transplant. Receptor source: a human patient who received an intestinal transplant, so some T cells may come from the graft donor. The CDR3 runs from the conserved cysteine through the conserved F or W. Each record gives: CDR3 DNA, CDR3 protein, J gene, V gene, clone size, D gene. D genes are given only for firm matches. Clone size is given for some rows only: seen once, a few or many times, or a class if the clone is expanded.

CDR3 DNA: TGTGCCAGCAGCCCGCGACTAGCGGGAGAAGAGACCCAGTACTTC
CDR3 protein: CASSPRLAGEETQYF
J gene: TRBJ2-5
V gene: TRBV5-4
clone size: -
D gene: TRBD2

CDR3 DNA: TGTGCCAGCAGTTACTCTACGGACAGCTACGAGCAGTACTTC
CDR3 protein: CASSYSTDSYEQYF
J gene: TRBJ2-7
V gene: TRBV6-5
clone size: -
D gene: -

CDR3 DNA: TGTGCCTGGAGTGGGGAGGGGAATAACTATGGCTACACCTTC
CDR3 protein: CAWSGEGNNYGYTF
J gene: TRBJ1-2
V gene: TRBV30
clone size: few
D gene: -

CDR3 DNA: TGCGCCAGCAGCCGCCGGACTAGCGGGAGGGCAGATACGCAGTATTTT
CDR3 protein: CASSRRTSGRADTQYF
J gene: TRBJ2-3
V gene: TRBV4-3
clone size: -
D gene: TRBD2

CDR3 DNA: TGCGCCAGCAGCCAACACCGGGACCGCACTTCGCGGAACACCATATATTTT
CDR3 protein: CASSQHRDRTSRNTIYF
J gene: TRBJ1-3
V gene: TRBV4-1
clone size: -
D gene: -

CDR3 DNA: TGTGCCAGCAGCTCAGGGGACGTGCCACTCTACGAGCAGTACTTC
CDR3 protein: CASSSGDVPLYEQYF
J gene: TRBJ2-7
V gene: TRBV5-4
clone size: -
D gene: -

CDR3 DNA: TGTGCCAGTACAGGATCGAACACTGAAGCTTTCTTT
CDR3 protein: CASTGSNTEAFF
J gene: TRBJ1-1
V gene: TRBV19
clone size: once
D gene: -

CDR3 DNA: TGTGCCAGCAGGGAGGTAGTGGGAAACACCGGGGAGCTGTTTTTT
CDR3 protein: CASREVVGNTGELFF
J gene: TRBJ2-2
V gene: TRBV6-1
clone size: once
D gene: -

CDR3 DNA: TGCGCCAGCATTGGATCCACTGAAGCTTTCTTT
CDR3 protein: CASIGSTEAFF
J gene: TRBJ1-1
V gene: TRBV10-2
clone size: few
D gene: -

CDR3 DNA: TGTGCCAGCAGCTTTTCGACAGAGGAGAATGAAAAACTGTTTTTT
CDR3 protein: CASSFSTEENEKLFF
J gene: TRBJ1-4
V gene: TRBV7-9
clone size: -
D gene: -

CDR3 DNA: TGTGCCAGCAGCTTAGATACGAACGAGCAGTACTTC
CDR3 protein: CASSLDTNEQYF
J gene: TRBJ2-7
V gene: TRBV11-3
clone size: -
D gene: -

CDR3 DNA: TGTGCCATCAACGGCGGGAGCAGACGAAATGAGCAGTTCTTC
CDR3 protein: CAINGGSRRNEQFF
J gene: TRBJ2-1
V gene: TRBV10-3
clone size: -
D gene: TRBD2

CDR3 DNA: TGTGCCAGCAGCCCAGTGGGGGCAGTCCGGACTGAAGCTTTCTTT
CDR3 protein: CASSPVGAVRTEAFF
J gene: TRBJ1-1
V gene: TRBV9
clone size: -
D gene: -

CDR3 DNA: TGTGCCAGCAGGGACACTTACACAGATACGCAGTATTTT
CDR3 protein: CASRDTYTDTQYF
J gene: TRBJ2-3
V gene: TRBV2
clone size: -
D gene: -

CDR3 DNA: TGTGCCAGCAGTGAAGCGGGAGGGGTCGACGAGCAGTACTTC
CDR3 protein: CASSEAGGVDEQYF
J gene: TRBJ2-7
V gene: TRBV6-1
clone size: -
D gene: TRBD2

CDR3 DNA: TGTGCCAGCAGCCCTTCGGGGGCGGGAGGAGTAAATGAGCAGTTCTTC
CDR3 protein: CASSPSGAGGVNEQFF
J gene: TRBJ2-1
V gene: TRBV7-9
clone size: -
D gene: TRBD2

CDR3 DNA: TGTGCCAGCAGCGTAGAGGGGCGGGAGTGGACAGATACGCAGTATTTT
CDR3 protein: CASSVEGREWTDTQYF
J gene: TRBJ2-3
V gene: TRBV9
clone size: -
D gene: TRBD2

CDR3 DNA: TGCGCCAGCAATGCTAATATCGGGGGCGAGCAGTACTTC
CDR3 protein: CASNANIGGEQYF
J gene: TRBJ2-7
V gene: TRBV6-1
clone size: -
D gene: -

CDR3 DNA: TGTGCCATCAGTGAGGCAGGGCTCTCTTATGGCTACACCTTC
CDR3 protein: CAISEAGLSYGYTF
J gene: TRBJ1-2
V gene: TRBV10-3
clone size: -
D gene: -

CDR3 DNA: TGTGCCAGCAGTATTAGCGGGAGGAGGAATGAGCAGTTCTTC
CDR3 protein: CASSISGRRNEQFF
J gene: TRBJ2-1
V gene: TRBV28
clone size: -
D gene: TRBD2

CDR3 DNA: TGTGCCAGCAGCTTCGGGACTAGCGGGAGAAATGAGCAGTTCTTC
CDR3 protein: CASSFGTSGRNEQFF
J gene: TRBJ2-1
V gene: TRBV13
clone size: -
D gene: TRBD2

CDR3 DNA: TGTGCCAGCAGCCTGGGTATTGACAGTCGTCCCGTCTATGGCTACACCTTC
CDR3 protein: CASSLGIDSRPVYGYTF
J gene: TRBJ1-2
V gene: TRBV5-6
clone size: -
D gene: -

CDR3 DNA: TGTGCCAGCAGTGAAGAGTCGTGGGGCAATGAGCAGTTCTTC
CDR3 protein: CASSEESWGNEQFF
J gene: TRBJ2-1
V gene: TRBV6-5
clone size: -
D gene: -

CDR3 DNA: TGTGCCATCAGTGAGCCGAGGACAGGAGTCCTTACAGATACGCAGTATTTT
CDR3 protein: CAISEPRTGVLTDTQYF
J gene: TRBJ2-3
V gene: TRBV10-3
clone size: -
D gene: TRBD1

CDR3 DNA: TGTGCCAGTAGTATCTCGGGGGGCACAGATACGCAGTATTTT
CDR3 protein: CASSISGGTDTQYF
J gene: TRBJ2-3
V gene: TRBV19
clone size: -
D gene: -

CDR3 DNA: TGTGCCAGCAGTGAAAGACTAGCGGGTGAGCAGTTCTTC
CDR3 protein: CASSERLAGEQFF
J gene: TRBJ2-1
V gene: TRBV6-5
clone size: -
D gene: TRBD2

CDR3 DNA: TGTGCCAGCAATAACGGGGTATGGGGCTACGAGCAGTACTTC
CDR3 protein: CASNNGVWGYEQYF
J gene: TRBJ2-7
V gene: TRBV6-6
clone size: -
D gene: -